This TCR beta chain was observed in a study of T-cell reconstitution after alpha-beta-depleted transplantation in children. This clonotype occurred many times. Germline V lookup: CDR1 ENHRY, CDR2 SYGVKD. This CDR3 is 14 amino acids long. V dropped 7 bases and J dropped 1 base, with 13 bases sitting between them. Preparing the TCRbeta library involved the use of unique molecular identifiers. In TCRdb, the PCR reads were re-called with MiXCR into one record per CDR3 protein. The sample has about 22,000 distinct CDR3 sequences, 11% seen once; the top ten hold roughly 25%. The chain recombines TRBV10-3 with TRBJ1-1; the D gene is possibly TRBD1 (6 bases). This receptor was identified in a human donor who donated a stem cell graft to a child with chronic granulomatous disease. The source material was PBMCs from the stem cell graft donor, sampled from the stem cell graft. CDR3 protein: CAINQNRENTEAFF. The CDR3 nucleotides are TGTGCCATCAACCAGAACAGGGAGAACACTGAAGCTTTCTTT.